These 30 T cell receptor beta chains were all obtained from the same sample, sequenced in a study of response to subunit inactivated influenza vaccine. TCRdb ran MiXCR on the RT-PCR reads and lists one entry per CDR3 protein. The table shows hundreds of thousands of distinct CDR3 sequences, with roughly 11% occurring only once. This specimen consisted of PBMCs from blood, obtained about 40 days after vaccination. The receptors stem from a man aged 45-65 years who received an inactivated influenza vaccine.

The table lists this clonotype with many counts. The rearrangement joins TRBV28 to TRBJ2-5; D tentatively reads TRBD1 or TRBD2 (6 bases each). The CDR3 consists of 13 residues. The V end was cut by 4 bases, the J end by 4 bases, with 10 bases between. CDR1 MDHEN and CDR2 SYDVKM come from the germline V gene. DNA of the CDR3: TGTGCCAGCAGTTGGACGGGGGCAGAGACCCAGTACTTC. Its protein product is CASSWTGAETQYF.

The rearrangement joins TRBV29-1 to TRBJ2-5; 8 bases align to TRBD2. V was pared by 3 bases and J by 14 bases, with 14 bases of the junction left unmatched. The CDR3 consists of 13 residues. Germline CDR1 and CDR2: SQVTM and ANQGSEA. The CDR3: CSVETSVGPQQYF. CDR3 bases: TGCAGCGTTGAGACTAGCGTGGGGCCCCAACAATACTTC.

Many counts were recorded for this clonotype. The chain carries TRBV7-9 and TRBJ2-2; tentatively, D is TRBD1 (6 bases). The CDR3 covers 16 residues. Germline loops: CDR1 SEHNR, CDR2 FQNEAQ (reference sequence). The V gene lost 3 bases and the J gene lost 5 bases, with 16 bases spanning the gap. DNA of the CDR3: TGTGCCAGCAGCTTTCCCGGGACAACGGGGACCGGGGAGCTGTTTTTT. Encoded protein: CASSFPGTTGTGELFF. Full variable domain (rest looked up from reference TRBV7-9 and TRBJ2-2): DTGVSQNPRHKITKRGQNVTFRCDPISEHNRLYWYRQTLGQGPEFLTYFQNEAQLEKSRLLSDRFSAERPKGSFSTLEIQRTEQGDSAMYLCASSFPGTTGTGELFFGEGSRLTVL.

The chain uses TRBV10-3 and TRBJ2-3; perhaps TRBD2 as D (6 bases). The CDR3 is made up of 15 amino acids. Germline V gives CDR1 ENHRY, CDR2 SYGVKD. V was clipped by 2 bases and J by 4 bases, with 13 bases between them. The CDR3 bases are TGTGCCATCAGTGAGGTAGCGGCTCGGGCAGATACGCAGTATTTT. This gives the protein CAISEVAARADTQYF.

This chain links TRBV25-1 with TRBJ2-3; 9 nucleotides align to TRBD2. Germline-derived CDR1 and CDR2 are MGHDK and SYGVNS. CDR3 length: 15 residues. V gave up 2 bases and J gave up 6 bases; unmatched junction bases: 6. The CDR3 DNA reads TGTGCCAGCAGTGAAAGCGGGAGGCCGACCGATACGCAGTATTTT. Translating gives CASSESGRPTDTQYF.

This clonotype showed up just a few times. The V and J genes are TRBV5-1 and TRBJ2-5, with unresolved D. Germline assignment: CDR1 SGHRS and CDR2 YFSETQ. V was shortened by 1 base and J by 5 bases, with 15 bases between the two germline ends. The length of the CDR3 is 15 residues. This CDR3 is CASSLYPGGGETQYF. The CDR3 coding sequence is TGCGCCAGCAGCTTGTATCCAGGTGGCGGTGAGACCCAGTACTTC.

The chain has TRBV7-3 and TRBJ2-7; no clear D gene. With 2 bases removed from V and 5 bases from J, the gap between germline ends came to 13 bases. Germline V gene sequence: CDR1 SGHTA, CDR2 FQGTGA. This CDR3 spans 14 amino acids. CDR3 DNA: TGTGCCAGCAGCTTAGGTTTCGACTCGAACGAGCAGTACTTC. It yields the protein CASSLGFDSNEQYF.

This clonotype has ten or more counts. This chain connects TRBV7-2 to TRBJ2-7, with 8 positions matching TRBD2. The CDR3 consists of 15 residues. The germline gives CDR1 SGHTA, CDR2 FQGNSA. The V segment lost 5 bases and the J segment 3 bases; nucleotides outside the gene matches: 9. This CDR3 reads CASSLQAGDFYEQYF. CDR3 coding DNA: TGTGCCAGCAGCCTACAAGCGGGGGACTTCTACGAGCAGTACTTC. Looking up the rest from reference TRBV7-2 and TRBJ2-7 gives the full variable domain: GAGVSQSPSNKVTEKGKDVELRCDPISGHTALYWYRQSLGQGLEFLIYFQGNSAPDKSGLPSDRFSAERTGGSVSTLTIQRTQQEDSAVYLCASSLQAGDFYEQYFGPGTRLTVT.

V usage is TRBV15 and J usage is TRBJ2-5; 7 bases are shared with TRBD2. Germline V gene sequence: CDR1 LNHNV, CDR2 YYDKDF (reference sequence). The CDR3 length is 14 residues. Trimming cost V 6 bases and J 5 bases; bases outside gene matches: 9. Here the CDR3 reads CATSPRERGETQYF. DNA for the CDR3: TGTGCCACCAGTCCGCGGGAGCGGGGTGAGACCCAGTACTTC.

About this clonotype itself: This may stem from a read error, because a much larger clone lies one nucleotide away. V gene TRBV20-1 combines with J gene TRBJ2-7; D is perhaps TRBD2 (5 bases). The CDR3 spans 15 residues. The germline V gene has CDR1 DFQATT and CDR2 SNEGSKA (reference sequence). V was pared by 0 bases and J by 3 bases, with 15 bases between. This CDR3 is CSARDLRSSVYEQYF. CDR3 DNA: TGCAGTGCTAGAGATCTCCGGAGTAGCGTCTACGAGCAGTACTTC.

About this clonotype itself: One end of the junction does not line up with germline, which may come from a read error. The chain uses TRBV3-1 and TRBJ2-1, with 9 bases fitting TRBD2. The CDR3 has 17 residues. Germline V gene sequence: CDR1 LGHDT, CDR2 YNNKEL (reference sequence). The CDR3 sequence: CDSSPYLLRGGGNEQFF. The CDR3 DNA follows: TGTGACAGCAGCCCGTACCTTTTGCGGGGGGGCGGGAATGAGCAGTTCTTC.

This chain links TRBV27 with TRBJ2-4, with D possibly TRBD2 on 7 matching bases. Trimming took 2 bases from V and 2 from J, leaving 13 bases between them. The CDR3 has 16 residues. Germline V CDR1 and CDR2: MNHEY, SMNVEV (reference sequence). The chain's CDR3 is CASSLIGGASKNIQYF. The CDR3 DNA reads as TGTGCCAGCAGTTTAATAGGGGGGGCTTCCAAAAACATTCAGTACTTC.

This clonotype was seen only a few times. The chain employs TRBV5-6 and TRBJ2-1; TRBD2 matches at 9 bases. CDR1 and CDR2 from the germline V gene are SGHDT and YYEEEE. With 0 bases clipped from V and 7 bases from J, the junction kept 8 bases outside the gene matches. The CDR3 has 16 residues. CDR3 sequence: CASSLAGLAMGNEQFF. The CDR3, as DNA: TGTGCCAGCAGCTTGGCGGGACTAGCAATGGGAAATGAGCAGTTCTTC.

This clonotype appeared a few times. The chain has TRBV7-9 and TRBJ2-5; 10 bases are a match to TRBD2. This CDR3 contains 17 residues. Germline V lookup: CDR1 SEHNR, CDR2 FQNEAQ (reference sequence). The ends lost 5 bases at V and 7 bases at J; junction bases unmatched: 16. The CDR3 DNA sequence: TGTGCCAGCAGCCCCACTAGCGGGGTCATAGGACGTGGGACCCAGTACTTC. This sequence encodes CASSPTSGVIGRGTQYF.

V usage is TRBV4-3 and J usage is TRBJ2-3, with D unclear. CDR1 is LGHNA and CDR2 is YSLEER in the germline V gene. Trimming removed 2 bases at V and 1 base at J, with 7 bases between. The CDR3 covers 14 residues. The CDR3 DNA follows: TGCGCCAGCAGCCAACCACGTTGCACAGATACGCAGTATTTT. This encodes CASSQPRCTDTQYF.

The chain carries TRBV2 and TRBJ1-4, with 10 bases lining up with TRBD1. This CDR3 is 15 amino acids long. Germline-derived CDR1 and CDR2 are SNHLY and FYNNEI. V lost 3 bases, J lost 8 bases, and 6 bases stayed unmatched. The CDR3, as DNA: TGTGCCAGCAGTGATTTGGGGACAGGGGACGAAAAACTGTTTTTT. This encodes CASSDLGTGDEKLFF.

This clonotype was recorded a few times. The chain carries TRBV7-2 and TRBJ1-6; 8 nucleotides align to TRBD1. CDR3 length: 14 residues. The V and J ends lost 5 bases and 9 bases, in that order; junction bases with no gene match: 6. Germline lookup yields CDR1 SGHTA and CDR2 FQGNSA. The CDR3 DNA is TGTGCCAGCAGCCAGGACAGGGTACGTTCACCCCTCCACTTT. It encodes CASSQDRVRSPLHF.

The chain carries TRBV6-1 and TRBJ2-3, with a tentative D call TRBD2 (5 bases). CDR1 MNHNS and CDR2 SASEGT come from the germline V gene. The CDR3 runs to 15 residues. The V gene lost 8 bases and the J gene lost 5 bases, with 20 bases spanning the gap. In DNA form, the CDR3 reads TGTGCCAGCGGAAGGCGGGCCTCGCGTTTAGATACGCAGTATTTT. This codes for CASGRRASRLDTQYF.

The V gene is TRBV5-1, the J gene TRBJ2-1; 11 positions agree with TRBD2. With 1 base clipped from V and 10 bases from J, the junction kept 10 bases outside the gene matches. Germline CDR1 and CDR2: SGHRS and YFSETQ. CDR3 length equals 16 residues. The CDR3 nucleotides are TGCGCCAGCAGCTTGTCCACTAGCGGGGGTGGTCAAGAGCAGTTCTTC. It translates to CASSLSTSGGGQEQFF. The full variable domain, with the rest looked up from reference TRBV5-1 and TRBJ2-1, is KAGVTQTPRYLIKTRGQQVTLSCSPISGHRSVSWYQQTPGQGLQFLFEYFSETQRNKGNFPGRFSGRQFSNSRSEMNVSTLELGDSALYLCASSLSTSGGGQEQFFGPGTRLTVL.

This clonotype has just a few counts. The genes are TRBV6-1 and TRBJ2-7; weak D call: TRBD2 (6 bases). Trimming removed 8 bases at V and 6 bases at J, with 11 bases between. Germline V gives CDR1 MNHNS, CDR2 SASEGT. This CDR3 has 11 amino acids. The CDR3 spells CASVGSIEQYF. The CDR3, as DNA: TGTGCCAGCGTCGGGAGCATCGAGCAGTACTTC.

In its sample, this clonotype was seen many times. The chain carries TRBV20-1 and TRBJ2-1, with TRBD1 identical over 8 bases. CDR1 DFQATT and CDR2 SNEGSKA come from the germline V gene (reference sequence). This CDR3 region has 14 residues. Germline trimming cut 6 bases from V and 6 bases from J; bases unmatched to any gene: 10. The CDR3 protein is CSAPRDRRSNEQFF. The CDR3 coding sequence is TGCAGTGCCCCCCGGGACAGGCGTTCCAATGAGCAGTTCTTC.

This clonotype has a handful of counts. The V gene is TRBV12-3 or TRBV12-4, the J gene TRBJ1-5; no clear D. Trimming cost V 6 bases and J 4 bases, with 13 bases left between them. The CDR3 runs to 14 residues. The CDR3 reads CASSPGGLNQPQHF. The CDR3 DNA is TGTGCCAGCAGCCCGGGTGGGTTGAATCAGCCCCAGCATTTT.

As regards this clonotype: The junction and the germline gene differ at one end; a read error may be behind it. V usage is TRBV20-1 and J usage is TRBJ2-7, with D perhaps TRBD2 (6 bases). This CDR3 spans 13 amino acids. CDR1 and CDR2 from the germline V gene are DFQATT and SNEGSKA (reference sequence). The CDR3 nucleotides read TGCAGTGCTAGTGAGCGGGCCTCCTACGAGCAGGACTTC. Amino acids: CSASERASYEQDF.

This sequence joins TRBV7-3 and TRBJ1-6, with TRBD1 as a possible D gene (5 bases). This CDR3 comprises 13 residues. Trimming shortened V by 5 bases and J by 9 bases, and 11 bases separated the two germline ends. The germline V gene encodes CDR1 SGHTA and CDR2 FQGTGA. The CDR3 reads CASSPDIVSPLHF. The CDR3 DNA sequence: TGTGCCAGCAGCCCGGACATAGTTTCACCCCTCCACTTT.

The V and J genes are TRBV6-5 and TRBJ1-2, with TRBD1 identical over 9 bases. The CDR3 consists of 17 residues. In germline, CDR1 is MNHEY, CDR2 SVGAGI. V gave up 0 bases and J gave up 4 bases; unmatched junction bases: 9. As DNA, the CDR3 is TGTGCCAGCAGTTACTCCTCGAGGACAGGGGCTGCCTATGGCTACACCTTC. It yields the protein CASSYSSRTGAAYGYTF.

The sample holds a few counts of this clonotype. The CDR3 DNA is TGCAGCGAAGGACAGGGGAATGGCTACACCTTC. It specifies CSEGQGNGYTF. The rearrangement uses TRBV29-1 and TRBJ1-2; 9 bases are a match to TRBD1. This CDR3 has 11 residues. V dropped 7 bases and J dropped 6; count of bases not matched to a gene: 3. CDR1 and CDR2 from the germline V gene are SQVTM and ANQGSEA.

The rearrangement uses TRBV3-1 and TRBJ1-1; 7 bases fit TRBD1. CDR1 and CDR2 from the germline V gene are LGHDT and YNNKEL (reference sequence). The CDR3 contains 15 residues. The ends lost 4 bases at V and 2 bases at J; junction bases unmatched: 7. CDR3 coding DNA: TGTGCCAGCAGCCCATGGGACAGCCTTAACACTGAAGCTTTCTTT. This translates into CASSPWDSLNTEAFF.

This clonotype has more than one count but fewer than ten. A much larger clone lies one base from this, so it may be a read error. The chain has TRBV9 and TRBJ1-1; D remains unclear. Trimming stripped 5 bases from V and 1 base from J, with 6 bases between. Germline lookup yields CDR1 SGDLS and CDR2 YYNGEE. The CDR3 spans 12 residues. The CDR3, as DNA: TGTGCCAGCAGGGGAACGAACACTGAAGCTTTCTTT. The encoded protein is CASRGTNTEAFF.

This chain uses TRBV29-1 with TRBJ2-3; 14 nucleotides match TRBD2. J gave up 0 bases and V 1 base, and 15 bases lay outside the gene matches. The CDR3 has 21 residues. Germline values: CDR1 SQVTM, CDR2 ANQGSEA. The CDR3 sequence: CSVEAPGLAGGLETSTDTQYF. The CDR3 DNA reads TGCAGCGTTGAAGCTCCAGGACTAGCGGGAGGACTCGAAACTAGCACAGATACGCAGTATTTT.

This chain joins TRBV7-2 and TRBJ2-2, with TRBD2 identical over 9 bases. Germline loops: CDR1 SGHTA, CDR2 FQGNSA. Losses at the gene ends were 1 base for V and 5 bases for J; bases not matched to a gene: 5. This CDR3 is built from 16 residues. The CDR3 sequence: CTSSLETSGRTGELFF. CDR3 DNA: TGTACCAGCAGCTTAGAAACGAGCGGGAGGACCGGGGAGCTGTTTTTT. The full variable domain, its missing parts supplied by reference TRBV7-2 and TRBJ2-2, is GAGVSQSPSNKVTEKGKDVELRCDPISGHTALYWYRQSLGQGLEFLIYFQGNSAPDKSGLPSDRFSAERTGGSVSTLTIQRTQQEDSAVYLCTSSLETSGRTGELFFGEGSRLTVL.